This entry concerns a single T cell receptor (beta chain). This record belongs to a study of T cell responses to AZD1222 COVID-19 vaccine. The table came from immunoSEQ multiplex PCR; TCRdb's copy has only in-frame clones and leaves some out. The sample yields approximately 160,000 clones, roughly nine tenths seen once. The J segment lost 3 bases and the V segment lost 4 bases, leaving 3 bases of the junction unmatched. The CDR3 is 13 residues long. Germline CDR1 is MNHEY and CDR2 is SVGAGI. The TCR was taken from an adult in good health. The chain couples TRBV6-5 to TRBJ2-7; TRBD1 matches at 7 bases. The sequencing used peripheral blood, collected on day 0 of AZD1222 vaccination. The DNA of the CDR3 is TGTGCCAGCAGTTCTCACAGGGGCTACGAGCAGTACTTC. Protein product: CASSSHRGYEQYF.